This TCR beta chain originates from a study of CD8 T cells in Susac syndrome (dated by TCRdb to between 2019 and 2020). For the study in its entirety: Repertoire sequencing was used to test whether CD8+ T cell activation and differentiation in Susac syndrome was antigen driven. The study compared CD8+ T cell repertoire clonality among roughly 12 healthy donors, roughly 14 Susac syndrome patients and fewer than 19 multiple sclerosis patients.

Peripheral blood CD8+ and CD4+ T cells from healthy donors, Susac syndrome patients and multiple sclerosis patients were profiled using high-throughput TCR beta sequencing. Healthy donors were age- and sex-matched controls. Bulk CD8+ and CD4+ T cells were purified magnetically by negative isolation, whereas CD8+ TEMRA cells were enriched by FACS. Blood was drawn into EDTA tubes, processed within 24 hours, and PBMCs were isolated by density gradient centrifugation. PBMCs intended for TCR sequencing were cryopreserved in liquid nitrogen and were subsequently thawed in a 37 degrees C water bath. The sorted or isolated CD4+, CD8+ and CD8+ TEMRA cells had a purity of 90% or higher. RNA was extracted with the RNeasy kit and about 0.5 to 1 ug was reverse transcribed using random hexamers. The immunoSEQ multiplex PCR assay, covering 54 Vbeta and 13 Jbeta segments, was used to amplify TCR beta CDR3 regions. To correct PCR amplification bias, a synthetic template baseline was used for both primer optimization and computational correction. The study's processing was this. Only productive sequences were kept, with reads annotated to V, D and J genes according to IMGT and analyzed in immunoSEQ Analyzer. Clonality was computed as one minus Shannon entropy normalized by log2 of the number of productive unique sequences. For each patient and control, public and private clones were evaluated among the 100 most prevalent clones. A clone was defined as Susac-specific if it was absent from the healthy and MS cohorts, from over 1,000 published viral clones and from other ImmuneACCESS disease sequences. Through fastp at Q25 and MiXCR, TCRdb rebuilt clones from the public reads, retaining in-frame beta chains. Each entry merges the rows of one CDR3 protein and shows their most common DNA and genes. The V and J calls here are based on TCRdb, not the publication. Recorded for this sample are fewer than 150,000 distinct CDR3 sequences; roughly 94% of them occurred a single time. Jointly, the top ten make up approximately 0.25% of the sample.

General findings and caveats noted by the study authors: The study acknowledged that relatively few individuals were included in the TCR sequencing and HLA analysis.

The germline V gene supplies CDR1 KGHSH and CDR2 LQKENI. V is clipped by 1 base and J by 0 bases, and the sequence between their germline boundaries is 4 bases long. Spanning cysteine to phenylalanine, the CDR3 consists of 13 amino acids. The CDR3 DNA has 39 bases and is translated from base 1. With respect to this clonotype: This clone's antigen is unknown. Base qualities are missing; no much larger clone stands one base away.

This sequence uses TRBV18 and TRBJ2-7, with the D gene not confidently named. The sequencing sample was made of CD8+ T cells from PBMCs. This TCR was recovered from a human donor in good health. The DNA sequence is as follows: TGTGCCAGCTCACCACAGGACTCCTACGAGCAGTACTTC. It specifies CASSPQDSYEQYF.